These 17 T cell receptor beta chains were all obtained from the same sample, sequenced in a study of human T cells and chemical hapten exposure. Specified time point: patch test 3, about 24 weeks after DPC sensitization. Treatment here: therapeutic diphenylcyclopropenone sensitization with weekly scalp DPC. In TCRdb, the RACE reads were re-called with MiXCR into one record per CDR3 protein. The sample holds 150,000 to 200,000 distinct CDR3 sequences; around a quarter are singletons and the top ten take around 2.5%. The sample was whole blood, taken in connection with sensitization to the hapten diphenylcyclopropenone (DPC). The receptors were gathered from a middle-aged woman with alopecia areata. Some clones in this sample may be carry-over from other donors' samples.

This rearrangement joins TRBV20-1 to TRBJ2-1; 11 nucleotides match TRBD2. CDR3 size: 20 residues. CDR1 and CDR2 (germline): DFQATT, SNEGSKA (reference sequence). V lost 2 bases and J lost 6; bases outside the gene matches: 21. CDR3 nucleotide sequence: TGCAGTGCTAGATTGGTTTGGGGTAGCGGGAGGGCGGGCAGCCCCAATGAGCAGTTCTTC. Translated, it gives CSARLVWGSGRAGSPNEQFF.

Only a few counts were recorded for this clonotype. V is TRBV10-3 and J is TRBJ2-2; perhaps TRBD2 as D (5 bases). The CDR3 covers 11 residues. The V and J ends lost 6 bases and 7 bases respectively, with 6 bases between them. The V gene's germline CDR1 is ENHRY and CDR2 SYGVKD. The CDR3: CAISAGGELFF. The CDR3 DNA follows: TGTGCCATCAGCGCGGGCGGGGAGCTGTTTTTT.

The CDR3 protein is CASSGRIAETQYF. The CDR3 DNA reads as TGTGCCAGCAGCGGGAGAATTGCGGAGACCCAGTACTTC. The chain uses TRBV7-2 and TRBJ2-5; D possibly corresponds to TRBD2 (5 bases). V was cut by 5 bases and J by 5 bases, with 12 bases left in between. Germline-derived CDR1 and CDR2 are SGHTA and FQGNSA. The CDR3 totals 13 residues.

This clonotype was picked up one time. The chain carries TRBV5-6 and TRBJ2-1; 7 nucleotides align to TRBD1. The CDR3 sequence is 15 residues long. Trimming took 4 bases from V and 3 from J; bases not matched to a gene: 7. Germline loops: CDR1 SGHDT, CDR2 YYEEEE. This CDR3 is CASSRGGQVYNEQFF. The CDR3 coding sequence is TGTGCCAGCAGCAGGGGCGGACAGGTCTACAATGAGCAGTTCTTC.

CDR3 residues: CAIGIDRSQETQYF. The CDR3, as DNA: TGTGCCATCGGTATTGACAGGTCCCAAGAGACCCAGTACTTC. The chain recombines TRBV10-3 with TRBJ2-5; a weak D match, TRBD1 (6 bases). The CDR3 totals 14 residues. Deletions cut 8 bases from V and 1 base from J, with 14 bases between. Per the germline V gene, CDR1 is ENHRY and CDR2 is SYGVKD.

V and J are TRBV6-2 or TRBV6-3 and TRBJ1-2; D may be TRBD1 (5 bases). The CDR3 spans 12 residues. V was clipped by 2 bases and J by 6 bases, with 7 bases between them. CDR1 is MNHEY and CDR2 is SVGEGT in the germline V gene. Here the CDR3 reads CASSYPTDGYTF. In DNA, the CDR3 is TGTGCCAGCAGTTACCCGACAGATGGCTACACCTTC.

V gene TRBV10-3 combines with J gene TRBJ1-5, with D possibly matching TRBD1 (6 bases). CDR1 ENHRY and CDR2 SYGVKD come from the germline V gene. The CDR3 sequence is 16 residues long. The V gene lost 6 bases and the J gene lost 0 bases, with 15 bases spanning the gap. The CDR3 spells CAISEGGHYSNQPQHF. The CDR3 bases are TGTGCCATCAGCGAAGGGGGGCACTATAGCAATCAGCCCCAGCATTTT.

There are a few counts of this clonotype. The chain recombines TRBV12-3 or TRBV12-4 with TRBJ1-4, with D maybe TRBD1 (6 bases). Trimming pared 7 bases from V and 7 bases from J, leaving 19 bases between. This CDR3 is built from 15 residues. This chain's CDR3 is CASTTVAGVGEKLFF. The CDR3 DNA follows: TGTGCCAGCACCACGGTTGCAGGGGTGGGTGAAAAACTGTTTTTT.

The chain recombines TRBV4-2 with TRBJ2-1; 10 bases match TRBD2. This CDR3 has 16 amino acids. Germline CDR1 reads LGHNA; CDR2 reads YNFKEQ. Trimming cost V 1 base and J 6 bases; bases outside gene matches: 6. CDR3 sequence reads: CASSQARLAGPNEQFF. Written as DNA, the CDR3 is TGTGCCAGCAGCCAAGCTCGACTAGCGGGTCCCAATGAGCAGTTCTTC.

The gene calls are TRBV6-6 and TRBJ2-7; 7 bases match TRBD1. Trimming took 8 bases from V and 2 from J; bases not matched to a gene: 6. The CDR3 runs to 13 residues. Per the germline V gene, CDR1 is MNHNY and CDR2 is SVGAGI (reference sequence). Here the CDR3 DNA reads TGTGCCAGCCGGACAGGTGGCACCTACGAGCAGTACTTC. Translation gives CASRTGGTYEQYF.

The chain has TRBV7-6 and TRBJ1-2, with 7 bases matching TRBD1. CDR3 length: 16 amino acids. Germline V CDR1 and CDR2: SGHVS, FNYEAQ. The trim removed 2 bases at V and 8 bases at J, leaving 14 bases unmatched. The CDR3 is CASSLSPDRSPSGYTF. CDR3 in DNA: TGTGCCAGCAGCTTATCGCCGGACAGGAGCCCTTCCGGCTACACCTTC.

The chain's CDR3 is CASSISGQKSQYF. The CDR3 DNA reads as TGTGCCAGTAGTATTTCGGGACAGAAGTCCCAGTACTTC. This chain connects TRBV19 to TRBJ2-5; 7 bases map to TRBD1. J was trimmed by 9 bases and V by 3 bases; bases with no gene match: 7. The length of the CDR3 is 13 residues. Per the germline V gene, CDR1 is LNHDA and CDR2 is SQIVND (reference sequence).

This clonotype was detected many times. This chain connects TRBV7-2 to TRBJ1-1, with 8 bases aligning to TRBD1. The germline V gene encodes CDR1 SGHTA and CDR2 FQGNSA. The length of the CDR3 is 18 residues. The J segment lost 3 bases and the V segment lost 3 bases, leaving 15 bases of the junction unmatched. CDR3 region: CASSFPTGEYSYDTEAFF. CDR3 nucleotides: TGTGCCAGCAGCTTCCCGACAGGGGAGTATTCGTACGACACTGAAGCTTTCTTT. Using reference TRBV7-2 and TRBJ1-1 for the parts outside the CDR3, the full variable domain is GAGVSQSPSNKVTEKGKDVELRCDPISGHTALYWYRQSLGQGLEFLIYFQGNSAPDKSGLPSDRFSAERTGGSVSTLTIQRTQQEDSAVYLCASSFPTGEYSYDTEAFFGQGTRLTVV.

This clonotype was seen a few times. The V gene is TRBV20-1, the J gene TRBJ2-7; 7 bases fit TRBD1. V was pared by 5 bases and J by 5 bases, with 12 bases of the junction left unmatched. The germline V gene has CDR1 DFQATT and CDR2 SNEGSKA (reference sequence). The CDR3 loop spans 14 amino acids. CDR3 nucleotides: TGCAGTGCTCCGAGGACAGGTTCAGAAAACGAGCAGTACTTC. Amino acids: CSAPRTGSENEQYF.

The chain is built from TRBV7-2 and TRBJ2-7, with 8 bases matching TRBD2. J was trimmed by 6 bases and V by 4 bases; bases with no gene match: 8. Germline CDR1 SGHTA, CDR2 FQGNSA. The CDR3 length is 14 residues. The chain's CDR3 is CASSWISGGGEQYF. The CDR3 DNA reads TGTGCCAGCAGCTGGATTTCGGGAGGGGGCGAGCAGTACTTC.

The chain links TRBV10-3 to TRBJ1-1, with D hard to call. The CDR3 contains 12 residues. Germline V CDR1 and CDR2: ENHRY, SYGVKD. Trimming took off 6 bases at V and 8 bases at J, with 13 bases between the two ends. The CDR3 sequence: CAISKGTQEAFF. DNA for the CDR3: TGTGCCATCAGCAAGGGTACACAGGAAGCTTTCTTT.

This chain links TRBV9 with TRBJ2-6, with 9 bases matching TRBD1. V gave up 3 bases and J gave up 0 bases; unmatched junction bases: 4. Germline lookup yields CDR1 SGDLS and CDR2 YYNGEE. The length of the CDR3 is 17 residues. CDR3 DNA: TGTGCCAGCAGCGACGGGACAGGGTCCTCTGGGGCCAACGTCCTGACTTTC. Translating gives CASSDGTGSSGANVLTF.